This TCR beta chain was profiled in a study of T cell repertoires in cytomegalovirus infection. Study context: As its CMV epitopes, the study selected recently identified HLA-C-restricted and well-studied HLA-B-restricted targets. Public TCR beta signatures marked donors with CMV infection and the matching HLA. Study-level points and caveats: Clonotypes of TCR beta that were HLA-C-restricted and CMV-specific dominated the ex vivo response. Cumulative frequency of public TCR beta families picked out carriers of CMV plus the relevant HLA.

V shed 1 base and J shed 0 bases, with 15 bases lying between them. CDR1 SGHVS and CDR2 FQNEAQ come from the germline V gene. The CDR3 loop spans 17 amino acids. TCRdb called the reads again in MiXCR, with one record for every CDR3 protein. The sample holds 900,000 to 950,000 distinct CDR3 sequences; 31% are singletons and the top ten take over 11%. Ten or more counts support this clonotype. Its antigen is not known. The chain couples TRBV7-8 to TRBJ1-2; D remains ambiguous. Here the sequenced sample was cultured CD8+ T cells from PBMCs, taken from culture after CMV antigen stimulation. This receptor was obtained from a human donor in good health (CMV status not recorded). Some clones in this sample may be carry-over from other donors' samples. DNA of the CDR3: TGTGCCAGCAGCTTAGATGCCGGGCACATAACTAACTATGGCTACACCTTC. This sequence encodes CASSLDAGHITNYGYTF.